This T cell receptor (beta chain) was captured in a study of blood T cell repertoires in COVID-19. Study context: Both acute and convalescent COVID-19 samples were obtained from the United States, Italy and Spain.

The germline gives CDR1 PRHDT, CDR2 FYEKMQ (reference sequence). The V gene end was trimmed by 7 bases and the J gene end by 4 bases; junction bases not matched to a gene: 11. The CDR3 sequence is 15 residues long. Sequencing was performed with immunoSEQ multiplex PCR; in TCRdb, only in-frame clones are kept and a portion is missing. The data show around 230,000 clones, around 90% seen once. The origin of this receptor is a man aged 18 to 35 with acute COVID-19. The sequenced material came from PBMCs or T cells enriched from blood (not recorded which). This chain connects TRBV13 to TRBJ1-1, with TRBD1 matching over 8 bases. This CDR3 reads CASTHYRQGLTEAFF. CDR3 DNA sequence: TGTGCCAGCACCCACTACCGACAGGGGCTCACTGAAGCTTTCTTT.